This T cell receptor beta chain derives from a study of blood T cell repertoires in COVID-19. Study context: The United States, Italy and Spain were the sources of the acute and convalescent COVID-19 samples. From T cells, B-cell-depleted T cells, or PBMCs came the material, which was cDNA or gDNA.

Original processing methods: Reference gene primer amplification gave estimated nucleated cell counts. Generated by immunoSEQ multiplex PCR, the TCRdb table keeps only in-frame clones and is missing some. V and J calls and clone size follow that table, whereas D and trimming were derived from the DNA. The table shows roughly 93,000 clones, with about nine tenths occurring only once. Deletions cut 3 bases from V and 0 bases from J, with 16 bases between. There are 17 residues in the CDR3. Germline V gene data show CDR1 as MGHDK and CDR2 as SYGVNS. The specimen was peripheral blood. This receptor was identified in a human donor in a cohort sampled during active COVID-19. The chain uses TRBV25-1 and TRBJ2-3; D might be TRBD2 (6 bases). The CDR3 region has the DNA TGTGCCAGCAGTGACCCACCTTTTAGCGGCAGCACAGATACGCAGTATTTT. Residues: CASSDPPFSGSTDTQYF.